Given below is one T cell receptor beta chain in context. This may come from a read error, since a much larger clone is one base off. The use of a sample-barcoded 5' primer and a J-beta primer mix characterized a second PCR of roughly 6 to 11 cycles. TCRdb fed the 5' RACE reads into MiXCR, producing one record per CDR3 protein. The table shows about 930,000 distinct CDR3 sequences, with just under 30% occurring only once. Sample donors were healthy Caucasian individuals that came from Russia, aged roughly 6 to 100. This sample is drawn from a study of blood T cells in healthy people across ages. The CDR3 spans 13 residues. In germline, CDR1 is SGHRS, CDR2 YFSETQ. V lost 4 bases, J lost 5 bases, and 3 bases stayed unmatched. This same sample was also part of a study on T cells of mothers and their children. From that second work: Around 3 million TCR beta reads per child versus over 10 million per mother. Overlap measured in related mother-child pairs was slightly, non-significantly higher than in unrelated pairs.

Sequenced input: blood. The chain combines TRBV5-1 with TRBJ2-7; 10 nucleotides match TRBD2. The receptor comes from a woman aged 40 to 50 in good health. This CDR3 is CASSTGLADEQYF. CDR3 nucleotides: TGCGCCAGCAGCACCGGACTAGCGGACGAGCAGTACTTC.